This T cell receptor (beta chain) was recovered during a study of T cells in Graves' hyperthyroidism and ophthalmopathy. The germline V gene has CDR1 LGHDT and CDR2 YNNKEL (reference sequence). The CDR3 is 14 residues long. Deletions cut 1 base from V and 1 base from J, with 7 bases between. Researchers amplified the TCR beta CDR3 regions from RNA transcripts. First-round RT-PCR targeting the TCR CDR3 was performed with the HTBI primer set. TCRdb reprocessed the multiplex PCR reads via MiXCR and lists one record per CDR3 protein. The data show some 500,000 distinct CDR3 sequences, with around a quarter seen just once and around 10% held by the top ten.

This receptor was taken from a woman aged 25 to 39 with Graves' ophthalmopathy. This chain links TRBV3-1 with TRBJ1-1, with D possibly TRBD1 on 5 matching bases. The sequenced material came from blood. The CDR3 DNA is TGTGCCAGCAGCCAAGTAGACAGGAACACTGAAGCTTTCTTT. Protein sequence: CASSQVDRNTEAFF.